The 32 T cell receptor beta chains reported below all come from one sample, sequenced in a study of PD-1 blockade in classical Hodgkin lymphoma. Repertoires were generated with immunoSEQ multiplex PCR, while TCRdb's copy carries only in-frame clones and drops some. Of some 24,000 clones detected, 80% to 90% appear once; the ten largest clones hold 6.2%. Described time point: cycle 4 day 1 (C4D1), after less than seven weeks of nivolumab. Exposure to brentuximab vedotin varied, and each patient had relapsed following autologous stem cell transplantation. Here the sequenced sample was peripheral blood mononuclear cells (PBMCs), taken before the fourth cycle of nivolumab. The receptors were sampled from a human donor with classical Hodgkin lymphoma.

This sequence joins TRBV4-1 and TRBJ1-5; tentative D call: TRBD1 (5 bases). The length of the CDR3 is 15 residues. CDR1 is MGHRA and CDR2 is YSYEKL in the germline V gene. Between the trimmed V and J ends, which lost 0 bases and 3 bases, there was a span of 9 bases. Written as DNA, the CDR3 is TGCGCCAGCAGCCAAGATAGGACACTCAATCAGCCCCAGCATTTT. Protein: CASSQDRTLNQPQHF.

The rearrangement joins TRBV2 to TRBJ2-1, with 7 bases identical to TRBD1. CDR3 length equals 14 residues. CDR1 is SNHLY, CDR2 FYNNEI, per germline. The junction had 4 bases not matched to a gene; V was cut back by 4 bases and J by 4 bases. The DNA of the CDR3 is TGTGCCAGCAGTGGCCCGGGACAGTACAATGAGCAGTTCTTC. As protein: CASSGPGQYNEQFF.

V is TRBV9 and J is TRBJ2-3; 9 bases match TRBD1. CDR1 and CDR2 (germline): SGDLS, YYNGEE. The trim removed 3 bases at V and 3 bases at J, leaving 8 bases unmatched. This CDR3 is built from 16 residues. This chain's CDR3 is CASSGLTGGVTDTQYF. The CDR3 DNA is TGTGCCAGCAGCGGCCTCACAGGGGGCGTGACAGATACGCAGTATTTT.

This chain's CDR3 is CASSKRTGVNQPQHF. CDR3 DNA sequence: TGTGCCAGCAGCAAGAGGACAGGGGTCAATCAGCCCCAGCATTTT. The rearrangement joins TRBV21-1 to TRBJ1-5; TRBD1 was called by the table and not checked on the DNA. TRBV21-1 is designated a pseudogene. The CDR3 length is 15 residues.

The genes are TRBV13 and TRBJ1-2; 8 positions match TRBD1. Germline trimming cut 5 bases from V and 7 bases from J; bases unmatched to any gene: 12. There are 15 residues in the CDR3. Per the germline V gene, CDR1 is PRHDT and CDR2 is FYEKMQ (reference sequence). CDR3 sequence: CASSERSGQAAGYTF. CDR3 coding DNA: TGTGCCAGCAGCGAGCGGTCGGGACAGGCGGCTGGCTACACCTTC. The whole variable domain, filled in from reference TRBV13 and TRBJ1-2, reads AAGVIQSPRHLIKEKRETATLKCYPIPRHDTVYWYQQGPGQDPQFLISFYEKMQSDKGSIPDRFSAQQFSDYHSELNMSSLELGDSALYFCASSERSGQAAGYTFGSGTRLTVV.

This clone was recorded a few times. The chain employs TRBV14 and TRBJ2-5, with a possible D match to TRBD2 (6 bases). This CDR3 comprises 13 residues. The V end was cut by 4 bases, the J end by 4 bases, with 10 bases between. Germline CDR1 reads SGHDN; CDR2 reads FVKESK. CDR3 coding DNA: TGTGCCAGCAGCCTTTTGGGGGGAGAGACCCAGTACTTC. Translating it yields CASSLLGGETQYF.

This clone was seen just once. The V call is TRBV9, the J call TRBJ1-1; tentatively, D is TRBD1 (5 bases). V lost 4 bases to trimming and J lost 4 bases, with 20 bases between them. The CDR3 has 16 residues. Germline CDR1 SGDLS, CDR2 YYNGEE. The CDR3 reads CASSPPGQGKGTEAFF. The CDR3 DNA reads TGTGCCAGCAGCCCGCCAGGGCAGGGCAAGGGCACTGAAGCTTTCTTT.

The rearrangement uses TRBV7-9 and TRBJ2-6, with TRBD1 as a possible D gene (6 bases). Germline V lookup: CDR1 SEHNR, CDR2 FQNEAQ (reference sequence). CDR3 length: 17 residues. CDR3 sequence (DNA): TGTGTAATCCTTCGGGACACTCCGGGAAGGGGGGCCAACGTCCTGACTTTC. Translation gives CVILRDTPGRGANVLTF. Using reference TRBV7-9 and TRBJ2-6 for the parts outside the CDR3, the full variable domain is DTGVSQNPRHKITKRGQNVTFRCDPISEHNRLYWYRQTLGQGPEFLTYFQNEAQLEKSRLLSDRFSAERPKGSFSTLEIQRTEQGDSAMYLCVILRDTPGRGANVLTFGAGSRLTVL.

To note about this clone: At one boundary the junction diverges from the germline segment, which might be a read error. This chain uses TRBV19 with TRBJ1-1; possible D gene TRBD1, 6 bases. Germline V gene data show CDR1 as LNHDA and CDR2 as SQIVND (reference sequence). This CDR3 contains 14 residues. CDR3 sequence (DNA): TGTGCCAGTAGTATCAGGCAGGGGAACCCTGAAGCTTTCTTT. Translation: CASSIRQGNPEAFF.

The chain couples TRBV5-1 to TRBJ2-2; 13 nucleotides match TRBD2. Looked up from germline, CDR1 is SGHRS and CDR2 is YFSETQ. The V gene end was trimmed by 0 bases and the J gene end by 7 bases; junction bases not matched to a gene: 12. The CDR3 is made up of 19 amino acids. DNA for the CDR3: TGCGCCAGCAGCTTGGCCAGGAGACTAGCGGGAGGCCGGGACGGGGAGCTGTTTTTT. It translates to CASSLARRLAGGRDGELFF.

The chain joins TRBV6-1 to TRBJ1-1; D is ambiguous. Germline values: CDR1 MNHNS, CDR2 SASEGT. Trimming took off 0 bases at V and 4 bases at J, with 15 bases between the two ends. CDR3 size: 16 residues. The CDR3 loop is CASSEATQSRGTEAFF. The CDR3 nucleotides are TGTGCCAGCAGTGAAGCGACCCAGTCTCGCGGCACTGAAGCTTTCTTT.

V usage is TRBV28 and J usage is TRBJ2-3, with D perhaps matching TRBD1 (6 bases). The CDR3 loop spans 12 amino acids. CDR1 and CDR2 from the germline V gene are MDHEN and SYDVKM. V shed 3 bases and J shed 11 bases, with 12 bases lying between them. As DNA, the CDR3 is TGTGCCAGCAGTTTTCCAGGACAGAAGCAGTATTTT. Protein: CASSFPGQKQYF. The whole variable domain, filled in from reference TRBV28 and TRBJ2-3, reads DVKVTQSSRYLVKRTGEKVFLECVQDMDHENMFWYRQDPGLGLRLIYFSYDVKMKEKGDIPEGYSVSREKKERFSLILESASTNQTSMYLCASSFPGQKQYFGPGTRLTVL.

This sequence joins TRBV7-7 and TRBJ2-5, with 10 bases identical to TRBD2. The CDR3 consists of 14 residues. The germline V gene encodes CDR1 SSHAT and CDR2 FNYEAQ (reference sequence). V lost 4 bases and J lost 3; bases outside the gene matches: 2. The CDR3: CASSSLAGEETQYF. CDR3 DNA: TGTGCCAGCAGCTCTCTAGCGGGGGAAGAGACCCAGTACTTC.

The chain has TRBV19 and TRBJ1-2, with 7 positions matching TRBD1. V was clipped by 7 bases and J by 3 bases; unmatched bases: 11. Germline CDR1 and CDR2: LNHDA and SQIVND (reference sequence). This CDR3 has 15 amino acids. The CDR3 DNA reads TGTGCCAGTAACCCGGACAGGCGAACTTACTATGGCTACACCTTC. It yields the protein CASNPDRRTYYGYTF.

The V and J genes are TRBV9 and TRBJ2-2; 9 positions match TRBD2. V lost 4 bases to trimming and J lost 1 base; unmatched junction nucleotides: 11. Germline CDR1 is SGDLS and CDR2 is YYNGEE. The CDR3 runs 18 residues. DNA of the CDR3: TGTGCCAGCAGCTCCCGGGGTGGCGGGAGGGGGAACACCGGGGAGCTGTTTTTT. The encoded protein is CASSSRGGGRGNTGELFF.

The rearrangement links TRBV6-1 to TRBJ1-4; 7 nucleotides agree with TRBD1. CDR3 size: 15 residues. V was clipped by 3 bases and J by 5 bases; unmatched bases: 6. The V gene's germline CDR1 is MNHNS and CDR2 SASEGT. CDR3 nucleotide sequence: TGTGCCAGCAGTGACTTCGGGACAGAGAATGAAAAACTGTTTTTT. Translation: CASSDFGTENEKLFF.

V is TRBV9 and J is TRBJ2-3; D is perhaps TRBD2 (6 bases). Germline V CDR1 and CDR2: SGDLS, YYNGEE. V shed 0 bases and J shed 0 bases, with 17 bases lying between them. The CDR3 is made up of 18 amino acids. The CDR3 nucleotides read TGTGCCAGCAGCGTAGGGGCTGGACTACTGCGTAGCACAGATACGCAGTATTTT. Its protein is CASSVGAGLLRSTDTQYF. Filled out from reference TRBV9 and TRBJ2-3, the complete variable domain reads DSGVTQTPKHLITATGQRVTLRCSPRSGDLSVYWYQQSLDQGLQFLIQYYNGEERAKGNILERFSAQQFPDLHSELNLSSLELGDSALYFCASSVGAGLLRSTDTQYFGPGTRLTVL.

The V call is TRBV7-6, the J call TRBJ1-1; weak D call: TRBD1 (5 bases). Germline V gene lookup returns CDR1 SGHVS and CDR2 FNYEAQ. V gave up 1 base and J gave up 7 bases, with 13 bases separating them. The CDR3 has 14 amino acids. CDR3 nucleotides: TGTGCCAGCAGCTTAGAGGCCCCTGGGGGTGAAGCTTTCTTT. Translated: CASSLEAPGGEAFF.

The V gene is TRBV9, the J gene TRBJ1-2, with D tentatively TRBD1 (5 bases). Germline V gene lookup returns CDR1 SGDLS and CDR2 YYNGEE. Trimming shortened V by 4 bases and J by 3 bases, and 13 bases separated the two germline ends. This CDR3 has 14 amino acids. CDR3 sequence: CASSPGFSDYGYTF. In DNA form, the CDR3 reads TGTGCCAGCAGCCCAGGGTTTTCGGACTATGGCTACACCTTC.

The rearrangement uses TRBV19 and TRBJ1-3; a weak D match, TRBD1 (6 bases). Germline V gene lookup returns CDR1 LNHDA and CDR2 SQIVND (reference sequence). The CDR3 totals 15 residues. Trimming stripped 5 bases from V and 1 base from J, with 12 bases between. CDR3 bases: TGTGCCAGTAGTGTCGGACAGCCATCTGGAAACACCATATATTTT. Its protein product is CASSVGQPSGNTIYF.

The chain joins TRBV30 to TRBJ2-7; D may match TRBD1 or TRBD2 (5 bases each). CDR1 and CDR2 (germline): GTSNPN, SVGIG (reference sequence). The CDR3 is 19 residues long. Trimming took 3 bases from V and 2 from J, leaving 29 bases between them. Here the CDR3 reads CAWSAPPYFRDERPYEQYF. The CDR3 DNA sequence: TGTGCCTGGAGCGCCCCCCCCTATTTCCGGGACGAGCGACCCTACGAGCAGTACTTC.

This clone was seen more than once but under ten times. J is TRBJ1-3 and V is TRBV4-3, with 8 positions matching TRBD1. After removal of 0 bases from V and 1 base from J, the junction contained 8 bases not matched to a gene. CDR3 size: 18 residues. CDR1 and CDR2 from the germline V gene are LGHNA and YSLEER. The CDR3 is CASSQDYATGVSGNTIYF. Here the CDR3 DNA reads TGCGCCAGCAGCCAAGATTACGCGACAGGGGTTTCTGGAAACACCATATATTTT.

The rearrangement uses TRBV9 and TRBJ1-6; 9 bases are a match to TRBD1. CDR1 and CDR2 from the germline V gene are SGDLS and YYNGEE. CDR3 length: 16 residues. V dropped 3 bases and J dropped 7; count of bases not matched to a gene: 8. The CDR3 bases are TGTGCCAGCAGCGATCCGGGACAGGGAGCCAATTCACCCCTCCACTTT. Translating gives CASSDPGQGANSPLHF.

The chain employs TRBV10-3 and TRBJ2-2, with 7 bases that match TRBD2. Germline V CDR1 and CDR2: ENHRY, SYGVKD. This CDR3 contains 13 residues. Trimming cost V 11 bases and J 4 bases; bases outside gene matches: 7. CDR3 in amino acids: CASSGTTTGELFF. The CDR3, as DNA: TGTGCCTCCTCCGGGACTACCACCGGGGAGCTGTTTTTT.

This clone is deemed medium-sized. The CDR3 DNA sequence: TGCGCCAGCAGCGGGGACAGGGGATCACCCCTCCACTTT. It codes for CASSGDRGSPLHF. The chain recombines TRBV5-1 with TRBJ1-6; 10 bases align to TRBD1. This CDR3 is built from 13 residues. CDR1 and CDR2 from the germline V gene are SGHRS and YFSETQ. V lost 4 bases and J lost 10; bases outside the gene matches: 2. Based on the CDR3 plus reference TRBV5-1 and TRBJ1-6, the full variable domain is KAGVTQTPRYLIKTRGQQVTLSCSPISGHRSVSWYQQTPGQGLQFLFEYFSETQRNKGNFPGRFSGRQFSNSRSEMNVSTLELGDSALYLCASSGDRGSPLHFGNGTRLTVT.

This clone was picked up one time. The chain recombines TRBV19 with TRBJ2-1, with D perhaps matching TRBD1 (6 bases). Looked up from germline, CDR1 is LNHDA and CDR2 is SQIVND (reference sequence). The V gene lost 2 bases and the J gene lost 15 bases, with 14 bases spanning the gap. The CDR3 loop spans 12 amino acids. The CDR3 DNA reads TGTGCCAGTAGTATACCACAGGGCCGGTGGTTCTTC. Translating it yields CASSIPQGRWFF.

The rearrangement links TRBV11-2 to TRBJ2-1; 7 bases are shared with TRBD1. The CDR3 runs 15 residues. The V segment lost 1 base and the J segment 0 bases; nucleotides outside the gene matches: 0. The germline gives CDR1 SGHAT, CDR2 FQNNGV. CDR3 residues: CASSLGTGSYNEQFF. Here the CDR3 DNA reads TGTGCCAGCAGCTTAGGGACAGGCTCCTACAATGAGCAGTTCTTC.

This rearrangement joins TRBV5-1 to TRBJ2-2; the match to TRBD1 covers 7 bases. V was clipped by 3 bases and J by 3 bases; unmatched bases: 5. This CDR3 comprises 15 residues. Germline CDR1 reads SGHRS; CDR2 reads YFSETQ. CDR3 amino acids: CASSSGQIYTGELFF. The CDR3 DNA reads as TGCGCCAGCAGCTCGGGACAGATATACACCGGGGAGCTGTTTTTT. Full variable domain (rest looked up from reference TRBV5-1 and TRBJ2-2): KAGVTQTPRYLIKTRGQQVTLSCSPISGHRSVSWYQQTPGQGLQFLFEYFSETQRNKGNFPGRFSGRQFSNSRSEMNVSTLELGDSALYLCASSSGQIYTGELFFGEGSRLTVL.

CDR3 in DNA: TGTGCCAGCACCCGGGCTAGCTCCTATAATTCACCCCTCCACTTT. Translation gives CASTRASSYNSPLHF. The chain combines TRBV2 with TRBJ1-6; D gene uncertain. Germline CDR1 reads SNHLY; CDR2 reads FYNNEI. The ends were cut back, 7 bases at V and 0 bases at J, with 10 bases in the middle. CDR3 length: 15 residues.

V is TRBV30 and J is TRBJ2-4; D may be TRBD2 (6 bases). The V and J ends lost 3 bases and 9 bases respectively, with 18 bases between them. The CDR3 runs 14 residues. Looked up from germline, CDR1 is GTSNPN and CDR2 is SVGIG (reference sequence). The CDR3 region is CAWSKERRGGIQYF. CDR3 nucleotides: TGTGCCTGGAGCAAGGAGAGACGGGGAGGCATTCAGTACTTC.

Written as DNA, the CDR3 is TGTGCCAGCAGCCACGCTGAGAACTATGGCTACACCTTC. Translation gives CASSHAENYGYTF. The V gene is TRBV5-4, the J gene TRBJ1-2; unclear D gene. This CDR3 spans 13 amino acids. Per germline, CDR1 SGHNT and CDR2 YYREEE (reference sequence). V dropped 4 bases and J dropped 2 bases, with 9 bases sitting between them.

J is TRBJ1-6 and V is TRBV5-6; 11 bases agree with TRBD1. This CDR3 is 17 amino acids long. The trim removed 4 bases at V and 4 bases at J, leaving 7 bases unmatched. Germline values: CDR1 SGHDT, CDR2 YYEEEE. DNA for the CDR3: TGTGCCAGCAGCGGTATGGACAGGGGGCTTTATAATTCACCCCTCCACTTT. Translated: CASSGMDRGLYNSPLHF.